The source of this T cell receptor (beta chain) is a study of control samples from healthy donors and cancer patients. TCRdb's copy holds only in-frame clones and misses some; the assay was immunoSEQ multiplex PCR. The sample has some 98,000 clones, approximately 84% seen once. The CDR3 consists of 13 residues. Trimming shortened V by 7 bases and J by 4 bases, and 13 bases separated the two germline ends. CDR1 is MDHEN and CDR2 is SYDVKM in the germline V gene. The genes are TRBV28 and TRBJ1-2; D remains ambiguous. The origin of this receptor is a man between 65 and 85 years old with lung cancer. Sequenced: PBMCs. CDR3 coding DNA: TGTGCCAGCAATACGGGGTTGATCTATGGCTACACCTTC. It codes for CASNTGLIYGYTF.